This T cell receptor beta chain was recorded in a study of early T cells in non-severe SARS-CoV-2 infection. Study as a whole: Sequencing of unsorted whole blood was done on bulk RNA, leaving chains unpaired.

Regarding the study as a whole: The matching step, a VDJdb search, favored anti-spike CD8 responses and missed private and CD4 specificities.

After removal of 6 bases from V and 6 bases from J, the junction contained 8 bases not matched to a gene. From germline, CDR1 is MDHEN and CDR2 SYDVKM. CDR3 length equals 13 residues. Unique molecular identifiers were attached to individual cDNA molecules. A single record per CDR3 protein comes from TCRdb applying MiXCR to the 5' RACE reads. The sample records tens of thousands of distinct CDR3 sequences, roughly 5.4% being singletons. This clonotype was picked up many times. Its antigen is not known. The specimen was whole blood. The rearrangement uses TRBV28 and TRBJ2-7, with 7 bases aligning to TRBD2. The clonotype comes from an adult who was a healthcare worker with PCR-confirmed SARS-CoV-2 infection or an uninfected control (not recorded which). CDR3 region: CASSTGLLSEQYF. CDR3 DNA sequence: TGTGCCAGCAGCACGGGACTACTCTCCGAGCAGTACTTC.